This entry lists 13 T cell receptor beta chains sequenced from one sample in a study of CD8 T cells in ankylosing spondylitis (dated by TCRdb to between 2016 and 2019). What the research found in general, with its limitations: Blood from ankylosing spondylitis patients appeared to be characterized by a TCR beta motif made up of several highly homologous amino acid variants.

Antigens for these TCRs are unknown. The method was 5' RACE. Instrument used: Illumina HiSeq 2500. TCRdb applied fastp at Q25 and MiXCR to the public reads, then kept only in-frame beta chains. A single entry per CDR3 protein holds the most common genes and DNA from its merged rows. This sample lists 700,000 or so distinct CDR3 sequences; around 19% were detected once. The ten largest clones represent about 19% of the sample. Specimen: blood, either unsorted or a sorted T cell fraction (not recorded which). Receptor source: a male donor with ankylosing spondylitis.

The chain carries TRBV9 and TRBJ2-1, with D unresolved. The CDR3 has 15 amino acids. Germline V lookup: CDR1 SGDLS, CDR2 YYNGEE. Trimming pared 0 bases from V and 2 bases from J, leaving 9 bases between. The CDR3, as DNA: TGTGCCAGCAGCGTAGAAGTAGGAGCCTACAATGAGCAGTTCTTC. This sequence encodes CASSVEVGAYNEQFF. Full variable domain (outside the CDR3, taken from reference TRBV9 and TRBJ2-1): DSGVTQTPKHLITATGQRVTLRCSPRSGDLSVYWYQQSLDQGLQFLIQYYNGEERAKGNILERFSAQQFPDLHSELNLSSLELGDSALYFCASSVEVGAYNEQFFGPGTRLTVL.

This clonotype was detected a few times. The chain employs TRBV10-3 and TRBJ2-1; 8 bases agree with TRBD1. V dropped 6 bases and J dropped 2; count of bases not matched to a gene: 9. Germline CDR1 ENHRY, CDR2 SYGVKD. This CDR3 comprises 16 residues. CDR3 sequence (DNA): TGTGCCATCAGCCCTGGACAGGGCGGGACCTACAATGAGCAGTTCTTC. As protein: CAISPGQGGTYNEQFF.

This clonotype was detected only a few times. The V call is TRBV5-1, the J call TRBJ2-7, with TRBD2 matching 12 bases. With 4 bases clipped from V and 3 bases from J, the junction kept 8 bases outside the gene matches. Germline V gene data show CDR1 as SGHRS and CDR2 as YFSETQ. The CDR3 runs to 16 residues. The CDR3 loop reads CASSPGLAGSYYEQYF. The CDR3 region has the DNA TGCGCCAGCAGCCCTGGACTAGCGGGAAGTTACTACGAGCAGTACTTC.

This clonotype was recorded at least ten times. The chain links TRBV12-3 or TRBV12-4 to TRBJ1-2, with a tentative D call TRBD1 (6 bases). The CDR3 sequence is 13 residues long. Deletions cut 6 bases from V and 4 bases from J, with 12 bases between. The CDR3 is CASSYRDIYGYTF. DNA for the CDR3: TGTGCCAGCAGCTACAGGGATATCTATGGCTACACCTTC.

The V gene is TRBV5-6, the J gene TRBJ1-6; perhaps TRBD1 as D (6 bases). V lost 4 bases and J lost 4, with 9 bases in between. In germline, CDR1 is SGHDT, CDR2 YYEEEE. The length of the CDR3 is 14 residues. The chain's CDR3 is CASSKGEYNSPLHF. CDR3 nucleotide sequence: TGTGCCAGCAGCAAGGGGGAGTATAATTCACCCCTCCACTTT. Combining the CDR3 with reference TRBV5-6 and TRBJ1-6 gives the whole variable domain DAGVTQSPTHLIKTRGQQVTLRCSPKSGHDTVSWYQQALGQGPQFIFQYYEEEERQRGNFPDRFSGHQFPNYSSELNVNALLLGDSALYLCASSKGEYNSPLHFGNGTRLTVT.

The J gene is TRBJ1-3, the V gene TRBV28; perhaps TRBD1 as D (5 bases). Trimming left V 3 bases short and J 9 bases short, with 21 bases between. CDR3 length: 16 amino acids. Germline V lookup: CDR1 MDHEN, CDR2 SYDVKM. CDR3 region: CASSFELRGGDITIYF. In nucleotides, the CDR3 is TGTGCCAGCAGTTTTGAACTCCGGGGAGGGGATATCACCATATATTTT.

This clonotype was found a few times. The chain carries TRBV6-6 and TRBJ2-4; D possibly corresponds to TRBD1 (5 bases). This CDR3 spans 11 amino acids. Germline CDR1 is MNHNY and CDR2 is SVGAGI (reference sequence). Between the trimmed V and J ends, which lost 6 bases and 12 bases, there was a span of 12 bases. The DNA of the CDR3 is TGTGCCAGCAGAATAGCAGGGAATCAGTACTTC. It translates to CASRIAGNQYF.

The chain carries TRBV4-2 and TRBJ2-7, with D uncertain. Germline V gives CDR1 LGHNA, CDR2 YNFKEQ. The CDR3 loop spans 15 amino acids. The germline V and J ends were trimmed by 0 bases and 1 base, with 10 bases remaining between them. The CDR3 spells CASSQDLDGSYEQYF. DNA of the CDR3: TGTGCCAGCAGCCAAGATTTGGACGGTTCCTACGAGCAGTACTTC.

This clonotype was counted a few times. The rearrangement joins TRBV29-1 to TRBJ2-1; 13 positions match TRBD2. The CDR3 spans 15 residues. The V segment lost 4 bases and the J segment 8 bases; nucleotides outside the gene matches: 8. CDR1 is SQVTM and CDR2 is ANQGSEA in the germline V gene. This CDR3 is CSVGLAGGEGDEQFF. In DNA, the CDR3 is TGCAGCGTTGGACTAGCGGGAGGAGAGGGTGATGAGCAGTTCTTC.

There are a few counts of this clonotype. The gene calls are TRBV12-3 or TRBV12-4 and TRBJ2-3; TRBD2 matches at 10 bases. V dropped 1 base and J dropped 4; count of bases not matched to a gene: 5. The CDR3 extends over 16 amino acids. CDR3 bases: TGTGCCAGCAGTTTAGGGGCTAGCGGGAGTCCAGATACGCAGTATTTT. The encoded protein is CASSLGASGSPDTQYF.

The V and J genes are TRBV28 and TRBJ1-2; no definite D call. Germline-derived CDR1 and CDR2 are MDHEN and SYDVKM. Trimming stripped 6 bases from V and 1 base from J, with 3 bases between. CDR3 length: 11 amino acids. The chain's CDR3 is CASSINYGYTF. The CDR3 bases are TGTGCCAGCAGCATTAACTATGGCTACACCTTC.

The rearrangement links TRBV27 to TRBJ2-4; the D gene could be TRBD1 or TRBD2 (5 bases each). CDR1 is MNHEY and CDR2 is SMNVEV in the germline V gene (reference sequence). Trimming removed 6 bases from V and 4 bases from J, with 10 bases in between. There are 13 residues in the CDR3. This chain's CDR3 is CASSPWGKNIQYF. CDR3 sequence (DNA): TGTGCCAGCAGCCCCTGGGGGAAAAACATTCAGTACTTC.

This clonotype was counted ten times or more. The rearrangement joins TRBV29-1 to TRBJ2-3; TRBD1 matches 8 bases. CDR1 is SQVTM and CDR2 is ANQGSEA in the germline V gene. The CDR3 loop spans 13 amino acids. The V and J ends lost 5 bases and 6 bases, in that order; junction bases with no gene match: 7. The DNA for the CDR3 is TGCAGCGTTCAGACAGGGGTAGGCGATACGCAGTATTTT. This gives the protein CSVQTGVGDTQYF.